These 20 T cell receptor beta chains were all obtained from the same sample, sequenced in a study of blood T cell repertoires in COVID-19. This table comes from immunoSEQ multiplex PCR, and its TCRdb copy is limited to in-frame clones, with some not included. The sample includes approximately 300,000 clones, roughly 90% of them seen just once. Sequencing was done on a sample of PBMCs or T cells enriched from blood (not recorded which). The receptors come from a man between 60 and 75 years old who had recovered from COVID-19.

This clone was seen a handful of times. V usage is TRBV10-3 and J usage is TRBJ1-5; TRBD1 aligns across 8 bases. The J segment lost 7 bases and the V segment lost 6 bases, leaving 5 bases of the junction unmatched. The CDR3 sequence is 13 residues long. CDR1 and CDR2 from the germline V gene are ENHRY and SYGVKD. The CDR3 sequence: CAIRDRAEQPQHF. DNA for the CDR3: TGTGCCATCAGGGACAGGGCTGAACAGCCCCAGCATTTT.

The rearrangement links TRBV2 to TRBJ2-1, with D possibly TRBD2 on 7 matching bases. Trimming cost V 7 bases and J 8 bases, with 15 bases left between them. The CDR3 contains 13 residues. Germline CDR1 and CDR2: SNHLY and FYNNEI. The CDR3 region has the DNA TGTGCCAGCACGCGGGAGTCAGGGGATGAGCAGTTCTTC. Translation: CASTRESGDEQFF. Full variable domain (remainder filled in from reference TRBV2 and TRBJ2-1): EPEVTQTPSHQVTQMGQEVILRCVPISNHLYFYWYRQILGQKVEFLVSFYNNEISEKSEIFDDQFSVERPDGSNFTLKIRSTKLEDSAMYFCASTRESGDEQFFGPGTRLTVL.

The V and J genes are TRBV7-9 and TRBJ1-1; D ambiguous. The CDR3 is 13 amino acids. Trimming took off 1 base at V and 8 bases at J, with 11 bases between the two ends. Germline CDR1 reads SEHNR; CDR2 reads FQNEAQ (reference sequence). The CDR3: CASSLVRVTEAFF. Here the CDR3 DNA reads TGTGCCAGCAGCTTAGTGAGGGTAACAGAAGCTTTCTTT. The complete variable domain, with remaining parts taken from reference TRBV7-9 and TRBJ1-1, reads DTGVSQNPRHKITKRGQNVTFRCDPISEHNRLYWYRQTLGQGPEFLTYFQNEAQLEKSRLLSDRFSAERPKGSFSTLEIQRTEQGDSAMYLCASSLVRVTEAFFGQGTRLTVV.

The chain employs TRBV10-3 and TRBJ2-1; 12 nucleotides align to TRBD2. J gave up 9 bases and V 7 bases, and 4 bases lay outside the gene matches. CDR1 is ENHRY, CDR2 SYGVKD, per germline. This CDR3 contains 13 residues. The CDR3 reads CAIKTSGRFEQFF. The CDR3 bases are TGTGCCATCAAGACTAGCGGGAGATTTGAGCAGTTCTTC.

The rearrangement uses TRBV5-4 and TRBJ2-3; perhaps TRBD2 as D (5 bases). CDR1 and CDR2 from the germline V gene are SGHNT and YYREEE (reference sequence). The CDR3 covers 15 residues. V lost 3 bases to trimming and J lost 6 bases, with 17 bases between them. The CDR3: CASSSRGERSDTQYF. The CDR3 bases are TGTGCCAGCAGCTCCCGAGGCGAGCGGAGCGATACGCAGTATTTT.

The chain carries TRBV4-2 and TRBJ2-3; 10 nucleotides match TRBD2. V shed 3 bases and J 2 bases; nucleotides not matched to a gene: 5. Germline CDR1 is LGHNA and CDR2 is YNFKEQ. This CDR3 is built from 16 residues. The DNA of the CDR3 is TGTGCCAGCAGCCAGCAAGCGGGAGGGGACACAGATACGCAGTATTTT. Encoded protein: CASSQQAGGDTDTQYF.

The count of this clone is one. The rearrangement links TRBV6-6 to TRBJ2-7; 10 bases line up with TRBD2. V was pared by 2 bases and J by 5 bases, with 6 bases of the junction left unmatched. Germline lookup yields CDR1 MNHNY and CDR2 SVGAGI (reference sequence). The CDR3 consists of 15 residues. CDR3 nucleotide sequence: TGTGCCAGCAGTTACGGAGCGGGAGGGCCCCACGAGCAGTACTTC. Its translation is CASSYGAGGPHEQYF.

The rearrangement links TRBV5-1 to TRBJ2-1; 11 bases fit TRBD2. The germline V gene encodes CDR1 SGHRS and CDR2 YFSETQ. Trimming removed 0 bases from V and 5 bases from J; junction bases left unmatched: 7. The CDR3 runs 17 residues. The CDR3 sequence: CASSLVSWGLADNEQFF. In nucleotides, the CDR3 is TGCGCCAGCAGCTTGGTCTCCTGGGGACTAGCGGACAATGAGCAGTTCTTC.

The chain links TRBV7-2 to TRBJ2-1, with D unclear. Looked up from germline, CDR1 is SGHTA and CDR2 is FQGNSA. Trimming pared 5 bases from V and 9 bases from J, leaving 8 bases between. The CDR3 consists of 11 residues. The CDR3 loop reads CASSVSSEQFF. CDR3 nucleotide sequence: TGTGCCAGCAGCGTTAGCAGTGAGCAGTTCTTC.

This rearrangement joins TRBV4-2 to TRBJ2-1; 7 bases are shared with TRBD2. CDR3 length equals 18 residues. Germline loops: CDR1 LGHNA, CDR2 YNFKEQ. The trim removed 0 bases at V and 4 bases at J, leaving 12 bases unmatched. CDR3 bases: TGTGCCAGCAGCCAAGAGTCGGGTATGGCGGGAGTATACAATGAGCAGTTCTTC. This codes for CASSQESGMAGVYNEQFF.

The V and J genes are TRBV7-3 and TRBJ1-1; tentative D call: TRBD1 (6 bases). The germline V gene has CDR1 SGHTA and CDR2 FQGTGA. The CDR3 runs to 15 residues. Trimming took 2 bases from V and 4 from J, leaving 14 bases between them. The DNA for the CDR3 is TGTGCCAGCAGCTTAGACGCAGGGGCAGGCACTGAAGCTTTCTTT. It codes for CASSLDAGAGTEAFF.

With regard to this clone: Other nucleotide sequences in the sample specify the same CDR3. The CDR3: CASSLLAGSSYEQYF. CDR3 DNA sequence: TGCGCCAGCAGCTTACTAGCGGGTAGCTCCTACGAGCAGTACTTC. The V gene is TRBV5-1, the J gene TRBJ2-7; 9 positions agree with TRBD2. Per the germline V gene, CDR1 is SGHRS and CDR2 is YFSETQ. After removal of 2 bases from V and 0 bases from J, the junction contained 3 bases not matched to a gene. This CDR3 is 15 amino acids long.

This clone was picked up a small number of times. The chain uses TRBV25-1 and TRBJ1-5; D gene uncertain. Germline V gene lookup returns CDR1 MGHDK and CDR2 SYGVNS. The CDR3 consists of 12 residues. Trimming pared 6 bases from V and 2 bases from J, leaving 5 bases between. CDR3 coding DNA: TGTGCCAGCAGAAGAGGCAATCAGCCCCAGCATTTT. It encodes CASRRGNQPQHF.

V usage is TRBV7-6 and J usage is TRBJ2-7, with 9 bases that match TRBD1. Looked up from germline, CDR1 is SGHVS and CDR2 is FNYEAQ. There are 18 residues in the CDR3. V dropped 4 bases and J dropped 2; count of bases not matched to a gene: 15. The CDR3 reads CASSSEIMGDREAYEQYF. As DNA, the CDR3 is TGTGCCAGCAGCTCGGAGATCATGGGGGACAGGGAAGCCTACGAGCAGTACTTC.

This clone turned up a few times. The J gene is TRBJ1-4, the V gene TRBV27, with D maybe TRBD1 (5 bases). V gave up 2 bases and J gave up 0 bases, with 10 bases separating them. CDR1 and CDR2 from the germline V gene are MNHEY and SMNVEV (reference sequence). The CDR3 length is 16 residues. CDR3 DNA: TGTGCCAGCAGTTTAGCCGGGGGGACAACTAATGAAAAACTGTTTTTT. This sequence encodes CASSLAGGTTNEKLFF.

This rearrangement joins TRBV4-2 to TRBJ2-7; TRBD2 matches 7 bases. The V gene's germline CDR1 is LGHNA and CDR2 YNFKEQ. The CDR3 length is 16 residues. V shed 3 bases and J 0 bases; nucleotides not matched to a gene: 8. The DNA for the CDR3 is TGTGCCAGCAGCCAGCCTACTAGCGCAATCTCCTACGAGCAGTACTTC. Protein product: CASSQPTSAISYEQYF.

The chain couples TRBV29-1 to TRBJ2-2; the D gene is possibly TRBD1 (6 bases). Germline V gene data show CDR1 as SQVTM and CDR2 as ANQGSEA. CDR3 length equals 14 residues. V was pared by 7 bases and J by 2 bases, with 14 bases between. The CDR3 loop reads CSANSRGNTGELFF. The DNA of the CDR3 is TGCAGCGCCAACTCCAGGGGCAACACCGGGGAGCTGTTTTTT.

The CDR3 sequence is CASSSSRVSREQYF. CDR3 bases: TGTGCCAGCAGCTCGAGCAGGGTCTCACGCGAGCAGTACTTC. The rearrangement uses TRBV11-2 and TRBJ2-7, with D tentatively TRBD1 (5 bases). Germline CDR1 is SGHAT and CDR2 is FQNNGV. V was trimmed by 4 bases and J by 6 bases, leaving 16 bases between them. This CDR3 is 14 amino acids long.

The V and J genes are TRBV6-1 and TRBJ1-1; D is undetermined. Trimming removed 2 bases at V and 8 bases at J, with 15 bases between. CDR1 is MNHNS and CDR2 is SASEGT in the germline V gene. This CDR3 has 14 residues. Here the CDR3 DNA reads TGTGCCAGCAGTGAAACTGGAGCGAGTTGGGAAGCTTTCTTT. It translates to CASSETGASWEAFF.

This clone was picked up one time. This chain connects TRBV6-6 to TRBJ1-2; unclear D gene. The CDR3 runs to 14 residues. The germline CDR1 and CDR2 sequences are MNHNY and SVGAGI (reference sequence). The V gene lost 4 bases and the J gene lost 8 bases, with 17 bases spanning the gap. The CDR3 DNA reads TGTGCCAGCAGTTCGGAGGGCCGGTCGGGGGGCTACACCTTC. This gives the protein CASSSEGRSGGYTF.